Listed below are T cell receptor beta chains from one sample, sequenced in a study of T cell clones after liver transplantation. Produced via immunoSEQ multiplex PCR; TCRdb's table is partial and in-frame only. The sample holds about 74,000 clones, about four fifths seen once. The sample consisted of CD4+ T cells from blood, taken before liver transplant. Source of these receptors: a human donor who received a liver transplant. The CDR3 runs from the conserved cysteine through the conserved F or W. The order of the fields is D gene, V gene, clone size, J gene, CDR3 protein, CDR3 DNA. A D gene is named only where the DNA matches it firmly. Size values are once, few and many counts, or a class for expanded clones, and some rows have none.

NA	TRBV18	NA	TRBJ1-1	CASSPGSTEAFF	TGTGCCAGCTCACCAGGGAGCACTGAAGCTTTCTTT
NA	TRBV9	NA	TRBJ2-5	CASSARPLSETQYF	TGTGCCAGCAGCGCTAGACCCCTAAGTGAGACCCAGTACTTC
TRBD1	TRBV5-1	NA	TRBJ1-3	CASSQQGALSGNTIYF	TGCGCCAGCAGCCAACAGGGGGCTTTATCGGGAAACACCATATATTTT
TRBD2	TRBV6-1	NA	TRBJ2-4	CASSEALLGGRVLAKNIQYF	TGTGCCAGCAGTGAAGCGCTTCTAGGCGGGAGGGTTTTAGCCAAAAACATTCAGTACTTC
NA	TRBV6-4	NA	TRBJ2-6	CASSPLGANVLTF	TGTGCCAGCAGCCCCCTGGGGGCCAACGTCCTGACTTTC
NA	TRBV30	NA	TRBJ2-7	CAWSATTSAYEQYF	TGTGCCTGGAGTGCCACCACGTCCGCCTACGAGCAGTACTTC
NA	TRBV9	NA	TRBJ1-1	CASSARNMNTEAFF	TGTGCCAGCAGCGCCCGTAACATGAACACTGAAGCTTTCTTT
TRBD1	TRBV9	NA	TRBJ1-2	CASSATGVGYTF	TGTGCCAGCAGCGCGACAGGGGTTGGCTACACCTTC
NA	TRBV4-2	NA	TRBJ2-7	CASSQDFRSSYEQYF	TGTGCCAGCAGCCAAGACTTCAGATCGTCCTACGAGCAGTACTTC
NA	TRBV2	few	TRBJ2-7	CASGQRYEQYF	TGTGCCAGCGGGCAGCGCTACGAGCAGTACTTC
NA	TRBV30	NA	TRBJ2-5	CAWNNGGGHQETQYF	TGTGCCTGGAATAACGGTGGGGGCCACCAAGAGACCCAGTACTTC
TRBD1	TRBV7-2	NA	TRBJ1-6	CASSLERGGKNSPLHF	TGTGCCAGCAGCTTAGAGAGAGGGGGCAAGAATTCACCCCTCCACTTT
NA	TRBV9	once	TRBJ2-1	CASSVQTGVWNEQFF	TGTGCCAGCAGCGTACAGACGGGAGTATGGAATGAGCAGTTCTTC
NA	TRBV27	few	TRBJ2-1	CASSLRSPYNEQFF	TGTGCCAGCAGTTTAAGAAGCCCCTACAATGAGCAGTTCTTC
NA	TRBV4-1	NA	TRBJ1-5	CASSQDGGIGNQPQHF	TGCGCCAGCAGCCAAGATGGGGGGATCGGCAATCAGCCCCAGCATTTT
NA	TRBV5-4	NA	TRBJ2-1	CASSSRGASYNEQFF	TGTGCCAGCAGCTCTCGGGGGGCCTCCTACAATGAGCAGTTCTTC
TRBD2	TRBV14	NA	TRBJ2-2	CASSQRGAGELFF	TGTGCCAGCAGCCAACGGGGGGCCGGGGAGCTGTTTTTT
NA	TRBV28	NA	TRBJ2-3	CASRIVDSTDTQYF	TGTGCCAGCCGCATAGTTGACAGCACAGATACGCAGTATTTT
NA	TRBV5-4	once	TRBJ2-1	CASSFDSRTDNEQFF	TGTGCCAGCAGCTTTGACAGTAGGACAGACAATGAGCAGTTCTTC
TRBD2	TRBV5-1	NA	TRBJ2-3	CASSLGPTGGTQYF	TGCGCCAGCAGCTTGGGCCCAACGGGAGGCACGCAGTATTTT
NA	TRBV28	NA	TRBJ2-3	CASRLQSTDTQYF	TGTGCCAGCAGGCTCCAGAGCACAGATACGCAGTATTTT
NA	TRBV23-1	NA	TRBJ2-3	CASSQSLRDTQYF	TGCGCCAGCAGTCAATCGTTGAGAGATACGCAGTATTTT
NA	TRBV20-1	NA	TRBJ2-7	CSARDPPEQYF	TGCAGTGCTAGAGACCCTCCGGAGCAGTACTTC
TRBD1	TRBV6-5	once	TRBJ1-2	CASKSSLQGDYGYTF	TGTGCCAGCAAGAGCTCCCTTCAGGGGGACTATGGCTACACCTTC
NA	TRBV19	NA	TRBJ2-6	CASRSRVSGANVLTF	TGTGCCAGTAGGTCTAGGGTATCTGGGGCCAACGTCCTGACTTTC
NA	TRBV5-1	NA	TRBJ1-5	CASSIDLNQPQHF	TGCGCCAGCAGCATCGACCTCAATCAGCCCCAGCATTTT
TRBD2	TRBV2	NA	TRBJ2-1	CASTPELAGVGEQFF	TGTGCCAGCACCCCGGAACTAGCGGGAGTCGGGGAGCAGTTCTTC
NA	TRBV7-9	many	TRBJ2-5	CASSLSIPETQYF	TGTGCCAGCAGCTTATCTATTCCAGAGACCCAGTACTTC
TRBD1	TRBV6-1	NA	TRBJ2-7	CASSETGTGGEEQYF	TGTGCCAGCAGTGAAACCGGGACAGGGGGCGAAGAGCAGTACTTC
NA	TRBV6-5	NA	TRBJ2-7	CASRSRGRGVEQYF	TGTGCCAGCAGGTCGCGGGGCAGGGGGGTCGAGCAGTACTTC
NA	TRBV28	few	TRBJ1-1	CASSLVGITEAFF	TGTGCCAGCAGTTTAGTTGGGATTACTGAAGCTTTCTTT